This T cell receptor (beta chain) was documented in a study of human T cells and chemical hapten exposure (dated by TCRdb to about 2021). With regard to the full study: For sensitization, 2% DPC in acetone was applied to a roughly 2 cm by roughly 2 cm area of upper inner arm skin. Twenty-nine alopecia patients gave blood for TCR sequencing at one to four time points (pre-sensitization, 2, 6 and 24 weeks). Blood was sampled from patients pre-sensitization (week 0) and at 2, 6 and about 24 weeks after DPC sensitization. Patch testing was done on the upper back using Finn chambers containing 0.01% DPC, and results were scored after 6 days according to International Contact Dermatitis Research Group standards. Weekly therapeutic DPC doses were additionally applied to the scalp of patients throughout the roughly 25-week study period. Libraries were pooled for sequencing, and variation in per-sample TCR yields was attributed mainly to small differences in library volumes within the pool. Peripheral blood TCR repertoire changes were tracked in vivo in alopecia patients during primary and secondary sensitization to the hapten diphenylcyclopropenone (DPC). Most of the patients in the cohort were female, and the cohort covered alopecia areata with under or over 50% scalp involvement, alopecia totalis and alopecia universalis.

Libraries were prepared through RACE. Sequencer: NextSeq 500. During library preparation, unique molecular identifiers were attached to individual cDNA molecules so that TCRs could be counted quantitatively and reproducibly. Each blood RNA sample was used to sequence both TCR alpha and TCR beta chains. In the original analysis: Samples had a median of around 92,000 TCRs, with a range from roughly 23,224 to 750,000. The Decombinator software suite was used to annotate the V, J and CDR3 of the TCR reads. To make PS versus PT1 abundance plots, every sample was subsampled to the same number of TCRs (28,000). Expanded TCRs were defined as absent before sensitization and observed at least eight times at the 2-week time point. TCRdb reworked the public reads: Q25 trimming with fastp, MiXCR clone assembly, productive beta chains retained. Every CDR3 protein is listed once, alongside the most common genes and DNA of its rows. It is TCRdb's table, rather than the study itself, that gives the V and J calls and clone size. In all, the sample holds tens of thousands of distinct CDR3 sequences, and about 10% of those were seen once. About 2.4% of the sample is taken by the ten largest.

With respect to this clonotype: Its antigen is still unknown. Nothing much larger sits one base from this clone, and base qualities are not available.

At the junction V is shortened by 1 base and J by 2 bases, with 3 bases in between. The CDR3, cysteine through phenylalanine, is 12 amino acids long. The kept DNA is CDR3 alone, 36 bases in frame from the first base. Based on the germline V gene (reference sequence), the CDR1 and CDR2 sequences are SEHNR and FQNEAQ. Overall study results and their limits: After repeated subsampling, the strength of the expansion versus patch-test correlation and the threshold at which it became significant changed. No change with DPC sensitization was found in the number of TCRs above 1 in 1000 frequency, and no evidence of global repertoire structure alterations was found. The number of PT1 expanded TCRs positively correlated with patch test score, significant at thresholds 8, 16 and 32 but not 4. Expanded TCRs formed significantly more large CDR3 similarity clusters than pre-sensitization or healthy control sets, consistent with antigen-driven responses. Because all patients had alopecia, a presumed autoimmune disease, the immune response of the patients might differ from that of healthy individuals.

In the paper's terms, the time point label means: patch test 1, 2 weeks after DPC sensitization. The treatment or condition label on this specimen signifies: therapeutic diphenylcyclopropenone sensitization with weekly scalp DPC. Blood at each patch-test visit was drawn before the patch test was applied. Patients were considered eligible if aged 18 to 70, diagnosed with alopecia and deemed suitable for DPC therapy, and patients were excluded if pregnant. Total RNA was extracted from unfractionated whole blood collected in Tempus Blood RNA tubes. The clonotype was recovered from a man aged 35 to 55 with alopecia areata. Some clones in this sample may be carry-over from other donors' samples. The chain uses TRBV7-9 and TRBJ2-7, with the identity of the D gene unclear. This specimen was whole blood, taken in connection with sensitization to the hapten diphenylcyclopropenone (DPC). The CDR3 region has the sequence CASSLGTYEQYF. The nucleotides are TGTGCCAGCAGCTTAGGGACCTACGAGCAGTACTTC.